This TCR beta chain originates from a study of shared clonotypes between healthy human individuals. Notes on this clone: Its cognate antigen is unknown. Within the sample, other DNA sequences also encode this same CDR3.

Overall study results and limits: Genetic and exposure-history diversity was limited by the small donor number. Although depth was large, rarefaction showed that sequencing of the sorted subsets was incomplete.

The authors distributed each subset's genomic DNA evenly over several immunoSEQ plates. TCRdb's copy holds only in-frame clones and misses some; the assay was immunoSEQ multiplex PCR. This table has hundreds of thousands of clones, approximately 95% appearing once. Selected positively for CCR7 and CD45RO-negative, naive CD8 cells excluded terminally differentiated effector memory CD45RA+ cells. The CDR3 has 15 residues. The V segment lost 4 bases and the J segment 1 base; nucleotides outside the gene matches: 3. CDR1 and CDR2 from the germline V gene are SGDLS and YYNGEE. The chain carries TRBV9 and TRBJ2-7; TRBD2 aligns across 12 bases. Sequencing input: naive CD8+ T cells sorted from blood. This sequence originates from a woman aged 30 to 39 in good health. This CDR3 reads CASSPGLAGSYEQYF. CDR3 sequence (DNA): TGTGCCAGCAGCCCTGGACTAGCGGGATCCTACGAGCAGTACTTC.